This passage covers 5 T cell receptor beta chains from one sample sequenced in a study of cytomegalovirus exposure and HLA in healthy donors. Amplification used 60 Vbeta primers and 13 Jbeta primers. Sequencing used immunoSEQ multiplex PCR; TCRdb keeps in-frame clones, though not all of them. The sample gives roughly 90,000 clones, roughly 72% of which show up once; 20% to 25% is in the top ten. The sequencing sample was made of PBMCs. Receptors originate from a man aged 25-40 years in good health and CMV-seropositive.

This rearrangement joins TRBV11-2 to TRBJ1-1, with D hard to call. CDR1 is SGHAT and CDR2 is FQNNGV in the germline V gene. The CDR3 consists of 12 residues. Trimming removed 7 bases at V and 1 base at J, with 7 bases between. CDR3 DNA: TGTGCCAGCACCCTAGGGAACACTGAAGCTTTCTTT. It yields the protein CASTLGNTEAFF.

The chain recombines TRBV19 with TRBJ1-1; TRBD1 aligns across 9 bases. With V trimmed by 3 bases and J by 7 bases, 6 bases remained unmatched. Germline V gene lookup returns CDR1 LNHDA and CDR2 SQIVND (reference sequence). There are 14 residues in the CDR3. DNA for the CDR3: TGTGCCAGTAGTATTGGGACAGGGCCTTTTGAAGCTTTCTTT. Its protein is CASSIGTGPFEAFF.

The rearrangement joins TRBV7-8 to TRBJ2-5; 8 bases map to TRBD2. The CDR3 is 13 amino acids. Per the germline V gene, CDR1 is SGHVS and CDR2 is FQNEAQ. The V and J ends lost 4 bases and 5 bases, in that order; junction bases with no gene match: 3. CDR3 in amino acids: CASSSGRAETQYF. In DNA form, the CDR3 reads TGTGCCAGCAGCTCCGGGAGGGCGGAGACCCAGTACTTC.

The rearrangement joins TRBV27 to TRBJ1-5; a weak D match, TRBD1 (6 bases). CDR1 is MNHEY, CDR2 SMNVEV, per germline (reference sequence). V lost 6 bases and J 7 bases, leaving 13 bases between the germline ends. This CDR3 region has 13 residues. CDR3 nucleotides: TGTGCCAGCAGCCCAGGACAGACACAGCCCCAGCATTTT. This encodes CASSPGQTQPQHF.

The chain couples TRBV28 to TRBJ1-5; 7 bases align to TRBD1. CDR3 length: 17 residues. Germline loops: CDR1 MDHEN, CDR2 SYDVKM. Unmatched junction bases numbered 12, after V lost 7 bases and J lost 0 bases. CDR3 loop: CASTPPGTDLSNQPQHF. The DNA for the CDR3 is TGTGCCAGCACCCCCCCGGGGACAGACCTTAGCAATCAGCCCCAGCATTTT.